This T cell receptor beta chain was sequenced in a study of neurological immune-mediated disorders. Sorted libraries drew on approximately 980,000 CD4+ or CD8+ T cells. This clonotype showed up many times. Its cognate antigen is unknown. Synthesis of cDNA was performed by 5'RACE using 10-nucleotide random UMIs. TCRdb itself ran the 5' RACE reads through MiXCR, one entry per CDR3 protein. Among 44,000 or so distinct CDR3 sequences listed, about 6% were seen once. J was trimmed by 5 bases and V by 5 bases; bases with no gene match: 18. Germline CDR1 SGHRS, CDR2 YFSETQ. The CDR3 loop spans 17 amino acids. General study results and limits: Private repertoires in all groups were suggested by the finding that expanded clones across subjects shared no CDR3 amino acid sequences. Falling below healthy controls, multiple sclerosis showed the least TCR clonal expansion, while HTLV-1-associated myelopathy showed the most.

The chain has TRBV5-1 and TRBJ2-7; 8 bases fit TRBD2. The sequence came from a woman aged 40 to 49 in good health. The specimen sequenced was CD4+ T cells from blood. The CDR3 is CASRLTLGRGRMNEQYF. The CDR3 DNA sequence: TGCGCCAGCAGACTCACCTTAGGCCGCGGGAGGATGAACGAGCAGTACTTC.